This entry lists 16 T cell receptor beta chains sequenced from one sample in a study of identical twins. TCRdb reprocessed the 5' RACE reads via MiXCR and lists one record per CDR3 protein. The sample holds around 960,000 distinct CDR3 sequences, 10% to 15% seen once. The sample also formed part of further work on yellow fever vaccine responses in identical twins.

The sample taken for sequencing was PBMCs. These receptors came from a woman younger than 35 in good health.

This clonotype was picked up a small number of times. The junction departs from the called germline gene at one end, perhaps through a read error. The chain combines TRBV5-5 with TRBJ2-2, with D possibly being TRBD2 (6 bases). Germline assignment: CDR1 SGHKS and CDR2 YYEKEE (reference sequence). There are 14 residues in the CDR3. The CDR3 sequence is CASSLALGSGGLFF. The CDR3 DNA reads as TGTGCCAGCAGCTTGGCCCTCGGGAGTGGGGGGCTGTTTTTT.

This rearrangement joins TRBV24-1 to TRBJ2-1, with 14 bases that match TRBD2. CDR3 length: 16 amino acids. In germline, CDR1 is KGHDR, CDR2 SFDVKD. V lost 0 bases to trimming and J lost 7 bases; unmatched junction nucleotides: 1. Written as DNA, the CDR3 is TGTGCCACCAGTGATTTGCGGACTAGCGGGAGGAATGAGCAGTTCTTC. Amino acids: CATSDLRTSGRNEQFF.

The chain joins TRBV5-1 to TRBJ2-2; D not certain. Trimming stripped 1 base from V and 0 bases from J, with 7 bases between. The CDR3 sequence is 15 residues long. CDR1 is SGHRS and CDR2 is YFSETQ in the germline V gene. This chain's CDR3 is CASSLMPANTGELFF. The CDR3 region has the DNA TGCGCCAGCAGCTTGATGCCAGCGAACACCGGGGAGCTGTTTTTT.

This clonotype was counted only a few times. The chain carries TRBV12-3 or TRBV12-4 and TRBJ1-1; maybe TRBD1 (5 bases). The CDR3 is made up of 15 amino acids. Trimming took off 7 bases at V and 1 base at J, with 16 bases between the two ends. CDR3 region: CASNPFGTGNTEAFF. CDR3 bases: TGTGCCAGCAATCCTTTCGGGACGGGGAACACTGAAGCTTTCTTT.

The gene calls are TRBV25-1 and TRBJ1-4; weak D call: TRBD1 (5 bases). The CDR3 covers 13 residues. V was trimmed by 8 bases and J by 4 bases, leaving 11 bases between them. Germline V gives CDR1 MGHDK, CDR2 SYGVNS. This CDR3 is CASGGDSNEKLFF. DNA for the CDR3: TGTGCCAGCGGGGGAGACAGTAATGAAAAACTGTTTTTT.

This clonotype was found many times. The chain's CDR3 is CASSLSQGWFSYEQYF. The CDR3 DNA reads TGTGCCAGCAGTCTTTCACAGGGCTGGTTCTCCTACGAGCAGTACTTC. The rearrangement links TRBV5-5 to TRBJ2-7; possibly TRBD1 for D (6 bases). Germline values: CDR1 SGHKS, CDR2 YYEKEE (reference sequence). V was shortened by 5 bases and J by 0 bases, with 18 bases between the two germline ends. This CDR3 has 16 residues.

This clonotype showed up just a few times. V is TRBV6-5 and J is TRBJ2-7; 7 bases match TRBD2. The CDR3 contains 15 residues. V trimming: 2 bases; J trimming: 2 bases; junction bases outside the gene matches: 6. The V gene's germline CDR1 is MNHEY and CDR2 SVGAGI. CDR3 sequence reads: CASSYTRGGPYEQYV. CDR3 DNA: TGTGCCAGCAGTTACACCCGGGGAGGGCCCTACGAGCAGTACGTC.

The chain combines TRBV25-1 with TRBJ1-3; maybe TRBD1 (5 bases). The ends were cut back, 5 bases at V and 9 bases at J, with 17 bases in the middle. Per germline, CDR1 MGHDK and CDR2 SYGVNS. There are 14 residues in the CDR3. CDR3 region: CASSKAGQFGTIYF. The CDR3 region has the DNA TGTGCCAGCAGTAAGGCAGGGCAATTCGGCACCATATATTTT.

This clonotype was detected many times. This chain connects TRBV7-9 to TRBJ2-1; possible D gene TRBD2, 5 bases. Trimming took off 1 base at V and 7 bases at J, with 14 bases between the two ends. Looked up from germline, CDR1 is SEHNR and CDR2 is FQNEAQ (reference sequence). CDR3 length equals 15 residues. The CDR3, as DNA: TGTGCCAGCAGCTTAGGGACTCAATCAAGGAATGAGCAGTTCTTC. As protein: CASSLGTQSRNEQFF.

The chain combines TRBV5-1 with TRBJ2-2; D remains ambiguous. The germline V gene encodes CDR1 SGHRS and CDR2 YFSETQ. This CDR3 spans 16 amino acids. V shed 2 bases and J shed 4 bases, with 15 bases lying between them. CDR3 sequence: CASSFVPGLITGELFF. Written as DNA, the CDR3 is TGCGCCAGCAGCTTTGTACCCGGGTTGATCACCGGGGAGCTGTTTTTT.

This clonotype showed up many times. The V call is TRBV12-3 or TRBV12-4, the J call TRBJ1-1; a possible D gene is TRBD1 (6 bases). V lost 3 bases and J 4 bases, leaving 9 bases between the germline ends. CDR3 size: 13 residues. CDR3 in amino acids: CASSFKGGTEAFF. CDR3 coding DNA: TGTGCCAGCAGTTTTAAGGGGGGCACTGAAGCTTTCTTT.

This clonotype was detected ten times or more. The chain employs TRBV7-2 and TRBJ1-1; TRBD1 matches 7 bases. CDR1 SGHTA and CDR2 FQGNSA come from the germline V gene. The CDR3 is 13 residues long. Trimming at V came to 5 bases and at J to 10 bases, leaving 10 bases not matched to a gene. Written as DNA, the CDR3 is TGTGCCAGCAGCGCCACCCGGGACAGAAGAGCTTTCTTT. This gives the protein CASSATRDRRAFF.

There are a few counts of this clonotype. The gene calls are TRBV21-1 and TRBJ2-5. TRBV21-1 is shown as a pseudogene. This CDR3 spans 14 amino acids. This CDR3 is CASSNRMLGGTQYF. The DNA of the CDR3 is TGTGCCAGCAGCAATAGAATGCTTGGAGGGACCCAGTACTTC.

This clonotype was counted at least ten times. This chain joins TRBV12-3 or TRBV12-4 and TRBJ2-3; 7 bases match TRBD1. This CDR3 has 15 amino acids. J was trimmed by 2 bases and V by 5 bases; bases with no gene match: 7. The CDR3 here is CASSIPGQNTDTQYF. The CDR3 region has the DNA TGTGCCAGCAGTATTCCGGGACAGAACACAGATACGCAGTATTTT.

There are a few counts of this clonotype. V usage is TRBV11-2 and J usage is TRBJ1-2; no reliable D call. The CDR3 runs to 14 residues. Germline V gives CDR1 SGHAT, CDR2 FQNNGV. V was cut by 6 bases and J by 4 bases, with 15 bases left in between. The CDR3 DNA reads TGTGCCAGCAGTCAGACCGTCGGGGTCTATGGCTACACCTTC. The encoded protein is CASSQTVGVYGYTF.

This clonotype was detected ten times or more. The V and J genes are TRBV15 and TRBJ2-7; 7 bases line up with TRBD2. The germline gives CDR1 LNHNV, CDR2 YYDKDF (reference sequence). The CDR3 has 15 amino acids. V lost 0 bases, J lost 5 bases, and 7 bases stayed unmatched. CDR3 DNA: TGTGCCACCAGCAGAGAAGGGGCGGGGGAAAACGAGCAGTACTTC. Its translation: CATSREGAGENEQYF.